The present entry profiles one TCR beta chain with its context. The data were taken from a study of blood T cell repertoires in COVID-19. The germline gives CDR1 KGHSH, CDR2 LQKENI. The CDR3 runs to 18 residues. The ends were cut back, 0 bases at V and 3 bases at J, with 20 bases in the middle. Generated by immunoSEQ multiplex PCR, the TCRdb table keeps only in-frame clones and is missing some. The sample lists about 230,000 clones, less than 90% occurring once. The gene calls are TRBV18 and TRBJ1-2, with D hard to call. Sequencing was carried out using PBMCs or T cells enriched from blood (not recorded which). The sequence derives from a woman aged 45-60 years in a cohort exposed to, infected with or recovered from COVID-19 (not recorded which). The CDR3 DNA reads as TGTGCCAGCTCACCACCCGGTCTAGTCAGCGGATTAGACTATGGCTACACCTTC. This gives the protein CASSPPGLVSGLDYGYTF.